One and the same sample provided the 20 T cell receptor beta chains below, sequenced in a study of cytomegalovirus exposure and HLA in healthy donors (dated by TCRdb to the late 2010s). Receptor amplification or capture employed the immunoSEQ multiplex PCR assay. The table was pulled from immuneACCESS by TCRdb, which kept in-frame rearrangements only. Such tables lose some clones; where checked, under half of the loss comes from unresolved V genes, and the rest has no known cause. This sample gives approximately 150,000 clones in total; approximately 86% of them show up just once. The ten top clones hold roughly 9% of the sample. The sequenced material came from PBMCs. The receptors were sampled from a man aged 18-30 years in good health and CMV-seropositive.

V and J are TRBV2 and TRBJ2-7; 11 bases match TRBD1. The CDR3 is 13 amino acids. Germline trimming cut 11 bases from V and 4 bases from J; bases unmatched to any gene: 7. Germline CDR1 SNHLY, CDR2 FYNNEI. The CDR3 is CASRTGGRYEQYF. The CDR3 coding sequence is TGTGCCTCCCGGACAGGGGGCAGGTACGAGCAGTACTTC. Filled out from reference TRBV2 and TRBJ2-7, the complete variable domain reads EPEVTQTPSHQVTQMGQEVILRCVPISNHLYFYWYRQILGQKVEFLVSFYNNEISEKSEIFDDQFSVERPDGSNFTLKIRSTKLEDSAMYFCASRTGGRYEQYFGPGTRLTVT.

The CDR3 sequence: CASSLQGAYEQYF. CDR3 coding DNA: TGTGCCAGCAGTTTACAGGGGGCCTACGAGCAGTACTTC. This chain joins TRBV27 and TRBJ2-7, with 7 nucleotides matching TRBD1. Germline CDR1 reads MNHEY; CDR2 reads SMNVEV (reference sequence). With 2 bases clipped from V and 2 bases from J, the junction kept 0 bases outside the gene matches. The CDR3 length is 13 residues.

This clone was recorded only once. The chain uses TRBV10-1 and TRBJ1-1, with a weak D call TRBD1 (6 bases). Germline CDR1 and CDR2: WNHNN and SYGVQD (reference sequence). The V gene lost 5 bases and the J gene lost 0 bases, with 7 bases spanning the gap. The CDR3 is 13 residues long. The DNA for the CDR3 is TGCGCCAGCAGTAAGGGGGTGAACACTGAAGCTTTCTTT. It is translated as CASSKGVNTEAFF.

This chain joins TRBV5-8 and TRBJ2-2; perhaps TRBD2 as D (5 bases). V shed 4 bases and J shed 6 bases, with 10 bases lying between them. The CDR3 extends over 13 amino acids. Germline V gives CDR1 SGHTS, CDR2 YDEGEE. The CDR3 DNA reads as TGTGCCAGCAGCAAGGGAGCTTCCGGGGAGCTGTTTTTT. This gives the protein CASSKGASGELFF.

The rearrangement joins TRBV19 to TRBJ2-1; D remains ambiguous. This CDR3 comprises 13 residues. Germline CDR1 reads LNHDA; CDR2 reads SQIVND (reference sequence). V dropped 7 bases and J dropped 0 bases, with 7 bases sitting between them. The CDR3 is CASTSSSYNEQFF. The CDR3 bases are TGTGCCAGTACCAGTTCCTCCTACAATGAGCAGTTCTTC.

CDR3 DNA: TGTGCCAGCAGCCATAATCAGCCCCAGCATTTT. Its translation is CASSHNQPQHF. The chain carries TRBV28 and TRBJ1-5; unclear D gene. The CDR3 loop spans 11 amino acids. In germline, CDR1 is MDHEN, CDR2 SYDVKM. V lost 6 bases, J lost 4 bases, and 4 bases lay in between.

CDR3 protein: CASSLRRRADTQYF. CDR3 nucleotide sequence: TGTGCCAGCAGTTTACGGCGGAGGGCAGATACGCAGTATTTT. The genes are TRBV27 and TRBJ2-3, with a weak D call TRBD2 (6 bases). CDR1 and CDR2 from the germline V gene are MNHEY and SMNVEV (reference sequence). CDR3 length equals 14 residues. The ends were cut back, 2 bases at V and 4 bases at J, with 10 bases in the middle.

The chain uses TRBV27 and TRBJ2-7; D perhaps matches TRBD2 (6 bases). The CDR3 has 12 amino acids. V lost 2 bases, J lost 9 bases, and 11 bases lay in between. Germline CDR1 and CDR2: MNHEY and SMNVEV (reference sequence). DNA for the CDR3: TGTGCCAGCAGTTTAGGAGGGCAGGGGCAGTACTTC. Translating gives CASSLGGQGQYF.

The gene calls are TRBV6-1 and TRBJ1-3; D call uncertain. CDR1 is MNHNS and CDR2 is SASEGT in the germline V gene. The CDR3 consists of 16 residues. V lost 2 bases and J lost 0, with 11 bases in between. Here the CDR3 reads CASSESEESSGNTIYF. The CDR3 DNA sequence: TGTGCCAGCAGTGAATCTGAGGAGAGCTCTGGAAACACCATATATTTT.

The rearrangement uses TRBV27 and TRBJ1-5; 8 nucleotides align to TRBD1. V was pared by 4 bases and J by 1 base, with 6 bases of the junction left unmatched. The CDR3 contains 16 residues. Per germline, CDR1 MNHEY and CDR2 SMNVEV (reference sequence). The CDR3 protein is CASSSQGGGSNQPQHF. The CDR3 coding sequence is TGTGCCAGCAGTTCACAGGGGGGAGGGAGCAATCAGCCCCAGCATTTT.

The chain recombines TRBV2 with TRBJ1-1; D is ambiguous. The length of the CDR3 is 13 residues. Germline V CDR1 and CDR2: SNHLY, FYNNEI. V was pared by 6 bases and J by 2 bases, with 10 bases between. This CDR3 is CASSSGRNTEAFF. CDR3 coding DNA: TGTGCCAGCAGCTCCGGGAGAAACACTGAAGCTTTCTTT.

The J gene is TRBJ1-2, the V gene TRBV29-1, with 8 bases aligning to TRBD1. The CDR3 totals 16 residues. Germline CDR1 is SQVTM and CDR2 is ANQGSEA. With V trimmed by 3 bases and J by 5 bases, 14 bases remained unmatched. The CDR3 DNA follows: TGCAGCGTTGAGCCAGGGGGCGCGTCGTCGGTTTATGGCTACACCTTC. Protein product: CSVEPGGASSVYGYTF.

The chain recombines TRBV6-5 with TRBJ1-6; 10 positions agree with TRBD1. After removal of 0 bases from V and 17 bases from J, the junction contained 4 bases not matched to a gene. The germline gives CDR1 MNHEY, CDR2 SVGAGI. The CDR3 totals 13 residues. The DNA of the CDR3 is TGTGCCAGCAGTTACTCAACGGGACAGGGGATCCACTTT. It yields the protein CASSYSTGQGIHF.

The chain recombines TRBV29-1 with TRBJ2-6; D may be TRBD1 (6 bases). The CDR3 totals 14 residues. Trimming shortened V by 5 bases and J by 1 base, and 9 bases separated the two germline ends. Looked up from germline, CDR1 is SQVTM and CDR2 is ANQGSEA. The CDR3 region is CSVNTGSGANVLTF. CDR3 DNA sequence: TGCAGCGTTAATACAGGGTCTGGGGCCAACGTCCTGACTTTC.

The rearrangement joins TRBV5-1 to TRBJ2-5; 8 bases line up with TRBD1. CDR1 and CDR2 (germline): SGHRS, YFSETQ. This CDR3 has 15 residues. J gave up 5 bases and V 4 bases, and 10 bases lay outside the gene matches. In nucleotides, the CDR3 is TGCGCCAGCAGCCCCTCAGGGGGCGAATATGAGACCCAGTACTTC. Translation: CASSPSGGEYETQYF.

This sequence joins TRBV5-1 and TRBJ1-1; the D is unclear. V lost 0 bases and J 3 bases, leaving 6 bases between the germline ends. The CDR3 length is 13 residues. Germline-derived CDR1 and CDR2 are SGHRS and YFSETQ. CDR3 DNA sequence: TGCGCCAGCAGCTTGGGAACGGACACTGAAGCTTTCTTT. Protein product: CASSLGTDTEAFF.

CDR3 nucleotide sequence: TGTGCCAGCAGCCGCATTAACCGGCCTACCGGGACAGGGGGCAATTCACCCCTCCACTTT. This encodes CASSRINRPTGTGGNSPLHF. The chain recombines TRBV5-5 with TRBJ1-6; 12 nucleotides line up with TRBD1. Trimming removed 4 bases from V and 7 bases from J; junction bases left unmatched: 18. The CDR3 is made up of 20 amino acids. Germline V gene sequence: CDR1 SGHKS, CDR2 YYEKEE (reference sequence).

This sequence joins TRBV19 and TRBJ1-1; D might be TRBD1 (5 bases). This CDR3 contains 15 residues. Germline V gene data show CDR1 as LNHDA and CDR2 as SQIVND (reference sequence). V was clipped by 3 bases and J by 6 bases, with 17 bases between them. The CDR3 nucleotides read TGTGCCAGTAGTATTTTTAACGCAGGGAAGGCTGAAGCTTTCTTT. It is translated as CASSIFNAGKAEAFF. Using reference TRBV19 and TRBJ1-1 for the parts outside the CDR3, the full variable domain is DGGITQSPKYLFRKEGQNVTLSCEQNLNHDAMYWYRQDPGQGLRLIYYSQIVNDFQKGDIAEGYSVSREKKESFPLTVTSAQKNPTAFYLCASSIFNAGKAEAFFGQGTRLTVV.

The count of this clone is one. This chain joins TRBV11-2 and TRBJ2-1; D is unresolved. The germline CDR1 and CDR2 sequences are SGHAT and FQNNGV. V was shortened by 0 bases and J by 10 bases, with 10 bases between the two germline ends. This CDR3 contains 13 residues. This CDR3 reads CASSLDPPYEQFF. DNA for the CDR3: TGTGCCAGCAGCTTAGATCCACCCTACGAGCAGTTCTTC.

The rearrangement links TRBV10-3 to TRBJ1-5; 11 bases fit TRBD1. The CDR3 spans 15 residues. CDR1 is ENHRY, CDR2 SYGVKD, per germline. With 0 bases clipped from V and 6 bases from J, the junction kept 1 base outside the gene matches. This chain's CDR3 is CAISESGTGGQPQHF. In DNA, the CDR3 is TGTGCCATCAGTGAGTCCGGGACAGGGGGTCAGCCCCAGCATTTT.